The rows below give T cell receptor beta chains drawn from one sample of a study of blood T cells in healthy people across ages. TCRdb re-derived calls from the 5' RACE reads in MiXCR, one entry per CDR3 protein. The sample lists some 780,000 distinct CDR3 sequences; around three fifths were seen once. Sequences were obtained from blood. These receptors were collected from a man aged 35-49 years in good health. Both conserved end residues are part of each CDR3. D genes are given only for firm matches. Clone size is not always given. Where it is, it says once, few, many or a class for expanded clones.

>-|TRBJ1-5|-|14|TRBV27
TGTGCCAGCAGGGGGGCGACAGAAAATCAGCCCCAGCATTTT
CASRGATENQPQHF
>few|TRBJ2-1|TRBD1|15|TRBV12-3/TRBV12-4
TGTGCCAGCAGTTTAGGGACAGGGCATTACAATGAGCAGTTCTTC
CASSLGTGHYNEQFF
>-|TRBJ2-3|TRBD1|12|TRBV10-3
TGTGCCATCAGGGGGACAGCAGATACGCAGTATTTT
CAIRGTADTQYF
>few|TRBJ2-2|-|12|TRBV9
TGTGCCAGCAGCGATGACAGCTGGGAGCTGTTTTTT
CASSDDSWELFF
>-|TRBJ1-5|-|15|TRBV2
TGTGCCAGCAGTGAAGCAGAATTACGGGGTCAGCCCCAGCATTTT
CASSEAELRGQPQHF
>-|TRBJ1-2|-|18|TRBV4-3
TGCGCCAGCAGCCAAGATGGTTCCCCCGTACACCCTAACTATGGCTACACCTTC
CASSQDGSPVHPNYGYTF
>-|TRBJ1-2|-|16|TRBV20-1
TGCAGTGCTAGAGTAACAGGGAGGTTGGAGAGCTATGGCTACACCTTC
CSARVTGRLESYGYTF
>-|TRBJ1-1|-|14|TRBV7-3
TGTGCCAGCAGCTTAAGTCGGTTGGACACTGAAGCTTTCTTT
CASSLSRLDTEAFF
>few|TRBJ1-4|-|13|TRBV20-1
TGCAGTGCCGGAGAGACAGTTAATGAAAAACTGTTTTTT
CSAGETVNEKLFF
>-|TRBJ2-5|TRBD2|16|TRBV7-8
TGTGCCAGCAGCTTAGGGACTAGCGGGGTAGTAGAGACCCAGTACTTC
CASSLGTSGVVETQYF
>-|TRBJ2-3|-|14|TRBV3-1
TGTGCCAGCAGCCCCCTTCTAAGCACAGATACGCAGTATTTT
CASSPLLSTDTQYF
>few|TRBJ1-2|-|13|TRBV7-9
TGTGCCAGCAGCCCGGGCTCTCACTATGGCTACACCTTC
CASSPGSHYGYTF
>-|TRBJ2-1|-|14|TRBV29-1
TGCAGCGTTGCTGGTTCGAGGAACTACAATGAGCAGTTCTTC
CSVAGSRNYNEQFF
>few|TRBJ2-3|TRBD2|14|TRBV29-1
TGCAGCGTTGACACTAGCGGGGGCACAGATACGCAGTATTTT
CSVDTSGGTDTQYF
>-|TRBJ1-2|-|10|TRBV2
TGTGCCAGCAGGAGAGGTAGCTACACCTTC
CASRRGSYTF
>-|TRBJ2-3|TRBD1|18|TRBV12-3/TRBV12-4
TGTGCCAGCAGTTTACCGAGAGATGGACAGGGTAGCACAGATACGCAGTATTTT
CASSLPRDGQGSTDTQYF
>few|TRBJ2-3|TRBD2|16|TRBV6-6
TGTGCCAGCAGTCTCTCGCGGGAGGGCCCTGGAGATACGCAGTATTTT
CASSLSREGPGDTQYF
>-|TRBJ1-2|-|14|TRBV20-1
TGCAGTGCTAGCCCCCCGGGGGATCTCTATGGCTACACCTTC
CSASPPGDLYGYTF
>-|TRBJ1-5|-|12|TRBV20-1
TGCAGTGCTAGCCCCCCGGCTCTGCCCCAGCATTTT
CSASPPALPQHF
>-|TRBJ2-1|-|15|TRBV9
TGTGCCAGCAGCCTTACGGGGGCCACCTACAATGAGCAGTTCTTC
CASSLTGATYNEQFF
>-|TRBJ2-4|-|15|TRBV18
TGTGCCAGCTCACCTTCGGGCGAAGCCAAAAACATTCAGTACTTC
CASSPSGEAKNIQYF
>-|TRBJ1-1|-|12|TRBV18
TGTGCCAGCTCACCACTTACGTATGAAGCTTTCTTT
CASSPLTYEAFF
>few|TRBJ2-3|-|13|TRBV29-1
TGCAGCGCGATTACAGGGTTGACAGATACGCAGTATTTT
CSAITGLTDTQYF
>-|TRBJ2-5|-|15|TRBV12-3/TRBV12-4
TGTGCCAGCAGTTTAGTTCCCCTTACGCAGGAGACCCAGTACTTC
CASSLVPLTQETQYF
>-|TRBJ1-6|TRBD1|13|TRBV20-1
TGCAGTGCCGTGGAGGACAGGGTCTCACCCCTCCACTTT
CSAVEDRVSPLHF
>few|TRBJ2-5|TRBD2|14|TRBV20-1
TGCAGTGCTAGACCTCTTGGGGGGGTGGAGACCCAGTACTTC
CSARPLGGVETQYF
>-|TRBJ2-3|TRBD1|17|TRBV7-9
TGTGCCAGCAGCTCCCCCCCGGGACAGGGGATCACAGATACGCAGTATTTT
CASSSPPGQGITDTQYF
>once|TRBJ2-7|-|14|TRBV25-1
TGTGCCAGCAGTGAATATGTCCAGGCGGGAGAGCAGTACTTC
CASSEYVQAGEQYF
>-|TRBJ1-1|-|16|TRBV25-1
TGTGCCAGCAGTCCCGGTTCGTCCCTAGGGAACACTGAAGCTTTCTTT
CASSPGSSLGNTEAFF
>-|TRBJ1-1|TRBD1|15|TRBV9
TGTGCCAGCAGCGCCGGGGACAGGGGGAACACTGAAGCTTTCTTT
CASSAGDRGNTEAFF
>few|TRBJ2-1|-|13|TRBV28
TGTGCCAGCAGTACCCGACTAACTAATGAGCAGTTCTTC
CASSTRLTNEQFF
>few|TRBJ2-3|-|15|TRBV29-1
TGCAGCGTCCGAGGGGTAGCAGGAGACACAGATACGCAGTATTTT
CSVRGVAGDTDTQYF
>-|TRBJ2-5|-|16|TRBV2
TGTGCCAGCAGCGCCTTGAGGGGGACTTTAAAAGAGACCCAGTACTTC
CASSALRGTLKETQYF
>few|TRBJ1-1|-|13|TRBV20-1
TGCAGTGCTAGGGGACGGCTAAACACTGAAGCTTTCTTT
CSARGRLNTEAFF
>-|TRBJ2-1|-|17|TRBV4-3
TGCGCCAGCAGCCAAGATGCGGCGGCCTCTTTTAGGGGTGAGCAGTTCTTC
CASSQDAAASFRGEQFF
>-|TRBJ2-1|-|15|TRBV27
TGTGCCAGCAGTCCCCCCAGAGCCGCCTACAATGAGCAGTTCTTC
CASSPPRAAYNEQFF
>-|TRBJ2-5|-|15|TRBV7-9
TGTGCCAGCAGCTCCACAAACAGGGAAATAGAGACCCAGTACTTC
CASSSTNREIETQYF
>few|TRBJ2-5|-|13|TRBV6-5
TGTGCCAGCAGGCGTAGGGGTAGTGAGACCCAGTACTTC
CASRRRGSETQYF
>many|TRBJ2-7|TRBD2|13|TRBV6-9
TGTGCCACCGCCGGGACTAAGACCTACGAGCAGTACTTC
CATAGTKTYEQYF
>-|TRBJ2-7|-|14|TRBV5-1
TGCGCCAGCAGCTTGGGGGGTGATGCGCGGGAGCAGTACTTC
CASSLGGDAREQYF
>-|TRBJ2-1|-|15|TRBV19
TGTGCCAGTAGCTCCGACGCAGGGGTGGACAATGAGCAGTTCTTC
CASSSDAGVDNEQFF
>-|TRBJ2-1|-|15|TRBV2
TGTGCCAGCAGCGACTTAAGCAGCGCTGGTAATGAGCAGTTCTTC
CASSDLSSAGNEQFF
>-|TRBJ2-3|TRBD1|15|TRBV5-1
TGCGCCAGCGGCGTCCGACAGGGTAGCACAGATACGCAGTATTTT
CASGVRQGSTDTQYF
>-|TRBJ2-1|-|10|TRBV7-9
TGTGCCAGCAGCTCGACTGAGCAGTTCTTC
CASSSTEQFF
>-|TRBJ2-5|-|20|TRBV7-2
-
CASSLFWQWGRLAEYNEQYF
>few|TRBJ2-5|-|12|TRBV7-7
TGTGCCAGCTCGAATATTGGGGAGACCCAGTACTTC
CASSNIGETQYF
>-|TRBJ1-4|TRBD1|13|TRBV20-1
TGCAGTGCGAGGGGACAGGGGAGTGAAAAACTGTTTTTT
CSARGQGSEKLFF
>-|TRBJ2-7|TRBD2|16|TRBV7-2
TGTGCCTGCAGCTTGAGGGACCCTAGCGGGAGGGGAGAGCAGTACTTC
CACSLRDPSGRGEQYF
>-|TRBJ2-7|-|17|TRBV12-3/TRBV12-4
TGTGCCAGCAGTTCTACCCGGGACGCAGAGGGCACCTACGAGCAGTACTTC
CASSSTRDAEGTYEQYF
>-|TRBJ2-5|-|13|TRBV29-1
TGCAGCGTTGACTTGATTCTTGGGGAGACCCAGTACTTC
CSVDLILGETQYF
>-|TRBJ1-6|TRBD1|15|TRBV7-2
TGTGCCAGCAGCCAATCAGGGACAGCAAATTCACCCCTCCACTTT
CASSQSGTANSPLHF
>-|TRBJ2-3|-|13|TRBV7-3
TGTGCCAGCAGCTTAACGTTAGCAGCTACGCAGTATTTT
CASSLTLAATQYF
>few|TRBJ2-3|-|13|TRBV28
TGTGCCAGCAGTTTTGGGGTATCAGATACGCAGTATTTT
CASSFGVSDTQYF
>-|TRBJ1-1|-|16|TRBV20-1
TGCAGTGCTAGACGAGCAATGGGGGGGTTAGAGACTGAAGCTTTCTTT
CSARRAMGGLETEAFF
>few|TRBJ2-3|-|17|TRBV6-1
TGTGCCAGCACCAACCGAGGGTCCTGGCCGACGACAGATACGCAGTATTTT
CASTNRGSWPTTDTQYF
>-|TRBJ2-7|TRBD1|15|TRBV29-1
TGCAGCGCCCTTCCGAAGGACAGGTTCGAGGACGAGCAGTACTTC
CSALPKDRFEDEQYF
>-|TRBJ2-7|-|17|TRBV21-1
TGTGCCAGCAGCAAAGCCTCTTGGACAGAACTACGATGCGAGCAGTACTTC
CASSKASWTELRCEQYF